The 30 T cell receptor beta chains listed next were all sequenced from one sample in a study of glioma-infiltrating T cells after dendritic cell vaccination (dated by TCRdb to 2016 to 2017). The library was built by means of the immunoSEQ multiplex PCR assay. TCRdb carries this immuneACCESS record with in-frame sequences only. Its versions omit some clonotypes, under half of them owing to an unresolved V gene in the studies checked, with the rest unexplained. The sample has 90,000 or so clones on record, about 83% of them singletons. The ten largest make up roughly 2.9% of the sample. Sequences were derived from blood, sampled before dendritic cell vaccination. These receptors were obtained from a human donor with glioblastoma.

The chain has TRBV5-4 and TRBJ1-2; 7 bases agree with TRBD1. The CDR3 runs to 15 residues. CDR1 is SGHNT and CDR2 is YYREEE in the germline V gene (reference sequence). After removal of 2 bases from V and 5 bases from J, the junction contained 9 bases not matched to a gene. The CDR3 DNA sequence: TGTGCCAGCAGCTTAGTTGGACAGGCGGGGTATGGCTACACCTTC. It translates to CASSLVGQAGYGYTF.

The chain has TRBV7-2 and TRBJ1-2; tentatively, D is TRBD1 (5 bases). V lost 1 base to trimming and J lost 0 bases, with 9 bases between them. Germline CDR1 reads SGHTA; CDR2 reads FQGNSA. This CDR3 is built from 15 residues. CDR3 in amino acids: CASSLGGITNYGYTF. DNA for the CDR3: TGTGCCAGCAGCTTAGGGGGCATAACTAACTATGGCTACACCTTC.

As for this clone: The sample holds other DNA sequences that translate to the same CDR3. V and J are TRBV7-6 and TRBJ2-1, with a weak D call TRBD2 (5 bases). The CDR3 loop spans 14 amino acids. Germline lookup yields CDR1 SGHVS and CDR2 FNYEAQ. Trimming took 3 bases from V and 0 from J, leaving 6 bases between them. Written as DNA, the CDR3 is TGTGCCAGCAGCTTCGGAGGCTCCTACAATGAGCAGTTCTTC. It specifies CASSFGGSYNEQFF.

The chain recombines TRBV5-1 with TRBJ2-3, with TRBD2 identical over 7 bases. Germline values: CDR1 SGHRS, CDR2 YFSETQ. The ends lost 4 bases at V and 0 bases at J; junction bases unmatched: 5. The CDR3 length is 15 residues. The CDR3 sequence is CASSMSGASTDTQYF. The CDR3, as DNA: TGCGCCAGCAGCATGAGCGGGGCCAGCACAGATACGCAGTATTTT.

This sequence joins TRBV11-2 and TRBJ2-2, with TRBD2 as a possible D gene (5 bases). Trimming took 6 bases from V and 5 from J, leaving 13 bases between them. Germline CDR1 and CDR2: SGHAT and FQNNGV. The CDR3 length is 14 residues. CDR3 DNA: TGTGCCAGCAGTCGCTCCGGGGTTACCGGGGAGCTGTTTTTT. Translated, it gives CASSRSGVTGELFF.

This chain links TRBV2 with TRBJ2-3; 12 nucleotides match TRBD2. CDR3 length equals 15 residues. Germline-derived CDR1 and CDR2 are SNHLY and FYNNEI. J was trimmed by 4 bases and V by 6 bases; bases with no gene match: 5. The CDR3 nucleotides are TGTGCCAGCAGGCTACTAGCGGGGGGCCCAGATACGCAGTATTTT. Its translation is CASRLLAGGPDTQYF.

The chain carries TRBV7-3 and TRBJ2-1, with 7 positions matching TRBD1. V was pared by 2 bases and J by 4 bases, with 8 bases of the junction left unmatched. From germline, CDR1 is SGHTA and CDR2 FQGTGA. The CDR3 runs to 16 residues. The CDR3 here is CASSLEGANSYNEQFF. CDR3 coding DNA: TGTGCCAGCAGCTTAGAGGGGGCGAATAGTTACAATGAGCAGTTCTTC.

The chain carries TRBV6-1 and TRBJ2-2, with TRBD2 matching 8 bases. With V trimmed by 4 bases and J by 0 bases, 4 bases remained unmatched. This CDR3 region has 16 residues. CDR1 is MNHNS and CDR2 is SASEGT in the germline V gene. The CDR3 nucleotides read TGTGCCAGCAGTGGCCCGACTAGCGCGAACACCGGGGAGCTGTTTTTT. As protein: CASSGPTSANTGELFF.

This chain links TRBV19 with TRBJ1-2; a possible D gene is TRBD1 (5 bases). Germline assignment: CDR1 LNHDA and CDR2 SQIVND (reference sequence). This CDR3 spans 15 amino acids. Trimming shortened V by 3 bases and J by 7 bases, and 18 bases separated the two germline ends. DNA of the CDR3: TGTGCCAGTAGTATGGGGCTCGCAGGGCGTCGTGGCTACACCTTC. Translating it yields CASSMGLAGRRGYTF.

The V and J genes are TRBV5-4 and TRBJ2-1; 11 bases align to TRBD2. CDR3 size: 18 residues. Germline CDR1 reads SGHNT; CDR2 reads YYREEE (reference sequence). J was trimmed by 4 bases and V by 4 bases; bases with no gene match: 13. The CDR3 spells CASSLGTASGGFYNEQFF. The CDR3 DNA sequence: TGTGCCAGCAGCCTGGGGACGGCTAGCGGGGGGTTTTACAATGAGCAGTTCTTC.

This clone appeared once. J is TRBJ2-5 and V is TRBV6-5; maybe TRBD1 (6 bases). The germline V and J ends were trimmed by 6 bases and 11 bases, with 19 bases remaining between them. In germline, CDR1 is MNHEY, CDR2 SVGAGI. CDR3 size: 13 residues. CDR3 region: CASRRQGWWEQYF. The CDR3 coding sequence is TGTGCCAGCAGACGTCAGGGGTGGTGGGAGCAGTACTTC.

V is TRBV11-3 and J is TRBJ2-7, with D perhaps matching TRBD1 (5 bases). V gave up 1 base and J gave up 3 bases, with 10 bases separating them. The CDR3 covers 14 residues. CDR1 and CDR2 from the germline V gene are SGHNT and YENEEA. The CDR3 loop is CASSLVQGNYEQYF. Written as DNA, the CDR3 is TGTGCCAGCAGCTTAGTTCAGGGCAACTACGAGCAGTACTTC. The full variable domain, rest sourced from reference TRBV11-3 and TRBJ2-7, is EAGVVQSPRYKIIEKKQPVAFWCNPISGHNTLYWYLQNLGQGPELLIRYENEEAVDDSQLPKDRFSAERLKGVDSTLKIQPAELGDSAVYLCASSLVQGNYEQYFGPGTRLTVT.

V is TRBV4-3 and J is TRBJ1-6; 10 bases line up with TRBD1. V lost 4 bases and J lost 7; bases outside the gene matches: 7. The CDR3 is made up of 16 amino acids. CDR1 LGHNA and CDR2 YSLEER come from the germline V gene. This CDR3 reads CASSLGQGNQNSPLHF. In nucleotides, the CDR3 is TGCGCCAGCAGCCTGGGACAGGGGAATCAAAATTCACCCCTCCACTTT.

The CDR3 reads CASRPYASGSTDTQYF. Here the CDR3 DNA reads TGCGCCAGCAGACCCTATGCTAGCGGTAGCACAGATACGCAGTATTTT. The chain carries TRBV5-1 and TRBJ2-3; 7 positions match TRBD2. V shed 5 bases and J 0 bases; nucleotides not matched to a gene: 9. Per germline, CDR1 SGHRS and CDR2 YFSETQ. The CDR3 has 16 amino acids.

The gene calls are TRBV7-2 and TRBJ2-3; 7 bases line up with TRBD1. CDR1 is SGHTA and CDR2 is FQGNSA in the germline V gene. Trimming cost V 0 bases and J 1 base; bases outside gene matches: 1. The CDR3 has 15 amino acids. The CDR3 sequence: CASSLAQGGTDTQYF. The CDR3 bases are TGTGCCAGCAGCTTAGCCCAGGGGGGCACAGATACGCAGTATTTT. The full variable domain, in which reference TRBV7-2 and TRBJ2-3 provide the parts outside the CDR3, is GAGVSQSPSNKVTEKGKDVELRCDPISGHTALYWYRQSLGQGLEFLIYFQGNSAPDKSGLPSDRFSAERTGGSVSTLTIQRTQQEDSAVYLCASSLAQGGTDTQYFGPGTRLTVL.

The chain links TRBV5-6 to TRBJ2-7; TRBD2 aligns across 8 bases. V was pared by 2 bases and J by 2 bases, with 3 bases of the junction left unmatched. In germline, CDR1 is SGHDT, CDR2 YYEEEE. The CDR3 consists of 14 residues. CDR3 in amino acids: CASSFGGATYEQYF. CDR3 sequence (DNA): TGTGCCAGCAGCTTCGGGGGGGCAACCTACGAGCAGTACTTC.

The genes are TRBV15 and TRBJ2-7; 7 nucleotides agree with TRBD2. The CDR3 runs 17 residues. The germline V gene encodes CDR1 LNHNV and CDR2 YYDKDF (reference sequence). V was clipped by 5 bases and J by 0 bases; unmatched bases: 13. CDR3 sequence: CATSPPRLASGSYEQYF. CDR3 bases: TGTGCCACCAGCCCCCCCCGATTGGCTAGCGGCTCCTACGAGCAGTACTTC.

This chain connects TRBV4-3 to TRBJ2-7; 11 nucleotides line up with TRBD2. The CDR3 has 14 amino acids. Per germline, CDR1 LGHNA and CDR2 YSLEER. J gave up 6 bases and V 6 bases, and 7 bases lay outside the gene matches. The CDR3 region is CASSRSGLAGEQYF. The CDR3 DNA is TGCGCCAGCAGTCGTTCCGGACTAGCGGGCGAGCAGTACTTC.

This chain uses TRBV7-8 with TRBJ1-2, with TRBD1 matching over 7 bases. Germline lookup yields CDR1 SGHVS and CDR2 FQNEAQ. The CDR3 is 14 amino acids. The ends lost 4 bases at V and 7 bases at J; junction bases unmatched: 9. In DNA form, the CDR3 reads TGTGCCAGCAGCTCCCAGGACAGGAGGGGTGGCTACACCTTC. Protein product: CASSSQDRRGGYTF.

The rearrangement uses TRBV5-4 and TRBJ2-5; TRBD2 aligns across 11 bases. The germline V gene has CDR1 SGHNT and CDR2 YYREEE (reference sequence). Unmatched junction bases numbered 5, after V lost 4 bases and J lost 3 bases. The CDR3 has 15 amino acids. The CDR3 bases are TGTGCCAGCAGCATAGGGACTAGCGGAGAAGAGACCCAGTACTTC. Translated, it gives CASSIGTSGEETQYF.

There are a few counts of this clone. The CDR3 nucleotides are TGTGCCAGCAGCGAGGGACAGGGTTGGTACGAGCAGTACTTC. This sequence encodes CASSEGQGWYEQYF. The rearrangement links TRBV2 to TRBJ2-7, with 9 nucleotides matching TRBD1. With V trimmed by 6 bases and J by 4 bases, 7 bases remained unmatched. Germline V gene lookup returns CDR1 SNHLY and CDR2 FYNNEI. The CDR3 runs 14 residues.

The CDR3 DNA follows: TGTGCCAGCAGCGACTACAGGGGGCAGGGTGGCTACACCTTC. Translated, it gives CASSDYRGQGGYTF. The chain couples TRBV7-9 to TRBJ1-2; 9 positions agree with TRBD1. The CDR3 spans 14 residues. V shed 5 bases and J 7 bases; nucleotides not matched to a gene: 8. Germline CDR1 reads SEHNR; CDR2 reads FQNEAQ (reference sequence).

The chain is built from TRBV28 and TRBJ2-7; TRBD2 agrees at 7 bases. The CDR3 is made up of 13 amino acids. Germline assignment: CDR1 MDHEN and CDR2 SYDVKM. V trimming: 7 bases; J trimming: 0 bases; junction bases outside the gene matches: 3. CDR3: CASNGGSSYEQYF. The CDR3 DNA follows: TGTGCCAGCAATGGCGGGAGCTCCTACGAGCAGTACTTC. Full variable domain (rest looked up from reference TRBV28 and TRBJ2-7): DVKVTQSSRYLVKRTGEKVFLECVQDMDHENMFWYRQDPGLGLRLIYFSYDVKMKEKGDIPEGYSVSREKKERFSLILESASTNQTSMYLCASNGGSSYEQYFGPGTRLTVT.

This clone was detected only once. The chain employs TRBV7-2 and TRBJ2-3; 10 bases map to TRBD1. Per the germline V gene, CDR1 is SGHTA and CDR2 is FQGNSA. The CDR3 is 16 amino acids. J lost 10 bases, V lost 4 bases, and 14 bases had no gene match. This chain's CDR3 is CASSYRDRGLRGAQYF. As DNA, the CDR3 is TGTGCCAGCAGCTACCGGGACAGGGGCCTTCGGGGGGCGCAGTATTTT.

The CDR3 nucleotides are TGCGCCAGCAGCTGGGGGACAGGCGCTGAAGCTTTCTTT. Translating it yields CASSWGTGAEAFF. The J gene is TRBJ1-1, the V gene TRBV5-1, with 8 bases lining up with TRBD1. There are 13 residues in the CDR3. Germline CDR1 SGHRS, CDR2 YFSETQ. V lost 3 bases to trimming and J lost 6 bases; unmatched junction nucleotides: 4.

Comment on this clone: This same CDR3 is encoded by further DNA sequences in the sample. The chain uses TRBV5-1 and TRBJ1-1; D is unresolved. Deletions cut 4 bases from V and 4 bases from J, with 11 bases between. The CDR3 spans 13 residues. Germline values: CDR1 SGHRS, CDR2 YFSETQ. CDR3 sequence: CASSRGEGTEAFF. The DNA of the CDR3 is TGCGCCAGCAGCCGCGGGGAGGGCACTGAAGCTTTCTTT.

The genes are TRBV6-4 and TRBJ1-5; D gene ambiguous. Germline loops: CDR1 MRHNA, CDR2 SNTAGT. The CDR3 has 17 residues. V shed 8 bases and J shed 2 bases, with 22 bases lying between them. In DNA form, the CDR3 reads TGTGCCAGCCCGCCCGCCCGCGGGGAGGGAGGCAATCAGCCCCAGCATTTT. Translation gives CASPPARGEGGNQPQHF.

DNA of the CDR3: TGTGCCAGCAGCCGGGGGGGGGAATCCTCCTACGAGCAGTACTTC. Amino acid sequence: CASSRGGESSYEQYF. The rearrangement joins TRBV7-6 to TRBJ2-7; 8 bases align to TRBD2. Trimming at V came to 5 bases and at J to 0 bases, leaving 6 bases not matched to a gene. Germline loops: CDR1 SGHVS, CDR2 FNYEAQ. The CDR3 consists of 15 residues.

The V and J genes are TRBV5-4 and TRBJ1-5; no clear D gene. CDR1 and CDR2 (germline): SGHNT, YYREEE (reference sequence). V was clipped by 5 bases and J by 6 bases, with 9 bases between them. The CDR3 covers 12 residues. In DNA, the CDR3 is TGTGCCAGCAGTATTTTCGGTCAGCCCCAGCATTTT. Translated: CASSIFGQPQHF.

The chain recombines TRBV6-5 with TRBJ2-5; perhaps TRBD2 as D (7 bases). The CDR3 loop spans 15 amino acids. V lost 4 bases and J 7 bases, leaving 19 bases between the germline ends. Per germline, CDR1 MNHEY and CDR2 SVGAGI. CDR3 sequence reads: CASSSLTGGSRTQYF. The CDR3 coding sequence is TGTGCCAGCAGTTCCCTGACGGGGGGCAGCCGGACCCAGTACTTC.